Listed below are T cell receptor beta chains from one sample, sequenced in a study of identical twins. A single record per CDR3 protein comes from TCRdb applying MiXCR to the 5' RACE reads. Of roughly 490,000 distinct CDR3 sequences detected, 14% appear once; the ten largest clones hold 0.98%. The data also belong to a second study, concerning yellow fever vaccine responses in identical twins.

The sequencing sample was made of CD4+ T cells sorted from blood. The receptors were gathered from a woman in her late teens or twenties in good health. Both conserved end residues are part of each CDR3. The D gene is left open where the match is weak. Clone size appears in some rows only: once, few, many, or a class for an expanded clone.

V gene,J gene,CDR3 length,clone size,D gene,CDR3 protein,CDR3 DNA
TRBV18,TRBJ2-7,14,-,-,CASSAVEGLSEQYF,TGTGCCAGCTCAGCCGTGGAGGGACTCAGCGAGCAGTACTTC
TRBV5-1,TRBJ2-1,15,few,-,CASSKDQSSYNEQFF,TGCGCCAGCAGCAAGGACCAAAGCTCCTACAATGAGCAGTTCTTC
TRBV6-1,TRBJ1-1,13,-,-,CASSQPAGPEAFF,TGTGCCAGCAGTCAACCGGCAGGGCCTGAAGCTTTCTTT
TRBV4-2,TRBJ2-1,13,-,-,CASSQGEGREQFF,TGTGCCAGCAGCCAAGGGGAAGGGCGGGAGCAGTTCTTC
TRBV5-1,TRBJ2-7,15,-,-,CASSLSPGQTYEQYF,TGCGCCAGCAGCTTGAGTCCGGGACAAACCTACGAGCAGTACTTC
TRBV7-9,TRBJ2-4,14,many,TRBD2,CASSPQTSVAFQYF,TGTGCCAGCAGCCCCCAGACTAGCGTTGCGTTTCAGTACTTC
TRBV9,TRBJ2-7,12,-,-,CASSASDYEQYF,TGTGCCAGCAGTGCTAGCGACTACGAGCAGTACTTC
TRBV4-1,TRBJ2-1,16,-,TRBD2,CASSRRLAGDFDEQFF,TGCGCCAGCAGCCGCCGACTAGCGGGAGATTTTGATGAGCAGTTCTTC
TRBV7-3,TRBJ2-7,15,few,-,CASSLGQGHSYEQYF,TGTGCCAGCAGCTTAGGGCAGGGACACTCCTACGAGCAGTACTTC
TRBV2,TRBJ2-7,16,few,-,CASSELATSSSYEQYF,TGTGCCAGCAGTGAACTCGCGACAAGTAGCTCCTACGAGCAGTACTTC
TRBV11-2,TRBJ2-7,15,few,TRBD2,CASSLQAGAYYEQYF,TGTGCCAGCAGCTTACAAGCGGGGGCTTACTACGAGCAGTACTTC
TRBV20-1,TRBJ2-2,14,few,-,CSASPGRKTGELFF,TGCAGTGCATCACCGGGACGAAAAACCGGGGAGCTGTTTTTT
TRBV20-1,TRBJ2-5,14,-,-,CSARDGRQQETQYF,TGCAGTGCTAGGGACGGCAGACAGCAAGAGACCCAGTACTTC
TRBV4-3,TRBJ2-3,16,-,-,CASSQELGVITDTQYF,TGCGCCAGCAGCCAAGAACTGGGCGTGATCACAGATACGCAGTATTTT
TRBV28,TRBJ2-1,19,-,TRBD2,CASSGIIRPSGSSYNEQFF,TGTGCCAGCAGTGGAATAATTCGACCAAGCGGGAGCTCCTACAATGAGCAGTTCTTC
TRBV11-2,TRBJ1-1,14,few,-,CASSRVGGDTEAFF,TGTGCCAGCAGCCGAGTTGGAGGGGACACTGAAGCTTTCTTT
TRBV28,TRBJ2-2,14,-,TRBD1,CASSFDRVTGELFF,TGTGCCAGCAGCTTCGACAGGGTCACCGGGGAGCTGTTTTTT
TRBV5-1,TRBJ2-1,14,few,-,CASSLGAAGDEQFF,TGCGCCAGCAGCTTGGGGGCAGCAGGGGATGAGCAGTTCTTC
TRBV9,TRBJ2-1,15,few,TRBD1,CASSGGQGALNEQFF,TGTGCCAGCAGCGGGGGACAGGGGGCTTTAAATGAGCAGTTCTTC
TRBV5-1,TRBJ2-7,15,few,-,CASSFSGTISYEQYF,TGCGCCAGCAGCTTTTCCGGGACAATCTCCTACGAGCAGTACTTC
TRBV14,TRBJ2-1,15,few,-,CASSARGAGVDEQFF,TGTGCCAGCAGCGCACGGGGGGCGGGAGTGGATGAGCAGTTCTTC
TRBV4-1,TRBJ2-5,16,-,TRBD1,CASSQGPGTAEETQYF,TGCGCCAGCAGCCAAGGGCCGGGGACAGCGGAAGAGACCCAGTACTTC
TRBV24-1,TRBJ2-3,17,-,TRBD2,CATSEGPERGAYYTQYF,TGTGCCACCAGTGAGGGCCCCGAGCGGGGGGCCTACTATACGCAGTATTTT
TRBV20-1,TRBJ2-2,18,few,TRBD1,CSARDLGGQGTNTGEMFF,TGCAGTGCTAGAGATCTTGGGGGACAGGGGACGAACACCGGGGAGATGTTTTTT
TRBV7-9,TRBJ2-7,14,-,-,CASSPRIGSYEQYF,TGTGCCAGCAGCCCCAGGATAGGCTCCTACGAGCAGTACTTC
TRBV28,TRBJ2-3,15,few,-,CASSLNRLVADTQYF,TGTGCCAGCAGTCTAAATCGACTAGTTGCAGATACGCAGTATTTT
TRBV25-1,TRBJ2-3,15,-,-,CASSEFSGGTDTQYF,TGTGCCAGCAGTGAATTTTCAGGGGGCACAGATACGCAGTATTTT
TRBV4-1,TRBJ1-3,17,-,-,CASSQASALVAGNTIYF,TGCGCCAGCAGCCAAGCATCAGCTCTGGTGGCTGGAAACACCATATATTTT
TRBV3-1,TRBJ2-3,15,-,-,CASSRQGGYTDTQYF,TGTGCCAGCAGCCGACAGGGAGGGTACACAGATACGCAGTATTTT
TRBV5-6,TRBJ1-5,16,few,-,CASSLGEGSSNQPQHF,TGTGCCAGCAGCTTGGGTGAAGGGAGTAGCAATCAGCCCCAGCATTTT
TRBV18,TRBJ1-5,14,many,TRBD1,CASSRQGGNQPQHF,TGTGCCAGCTCACGACAGGGGGGTAATCAGCCCCAGCATTTT
TRBV5-1,TRBJ2-5,13,few,-,CASSPYYQETQYF,TGCGCCAGCAGCCCCTACTACCAAGAGACCCAGTACTTC
TRBV7-2,TRBJ2-3,15,many,-,CASSFRGRPTDTQYF,TGTGCCAGCAGCTTCAGGGGCAGACCCACAGATACGCAGTATTTT
TRBV7-9,TRBJ1-5,14,-,-,CASSFAGANQPQHF,TGTGCCAGCAGCTTTGCAGGGGCTAATCAGCCCCAGCATTTT
TRBV7-2,TRBJ2-1,16,many,TRBD2,CASSLARGGNLNEQFF,TGTGCCAGCAGCTTAGCCCGCGGGGGGAATCTCAATGAGCAGTTCTTC
TRBV12-3/TRBV12-4,TRBJ2-1,18,-,TRBD2,CASSFRGFIAGGPNEQFF,TGTGCCAGCAGTTTCAGAGGGTTTATAGCGGGGGGGCCTAATGAGCAGTTCTTC
TRBV7-2,TRBJ2-6,16,-,-,CASSLGGSSGANVLTF,TGTGCCAGCAGCTTAGGGGGGAGTTCTGGGGCCAACGTCCTGACTTTC
TRBV7-3,TRBJ2-1,14,few,-,CASSLGRRSDEQFF,TGTGCCAGCAGCTTAGGTCGCAGGTCGGATGAGCAGTTCTTC
TRBV28,TRBJ2-3,16,-,TRBD2,CASRGPLAGGTDTQYF,TGTGCCAGCAGGGGGCCCCTAGCGGGTGGCACAGATACGCAGTATTTT
TRBV28,TRBJ2-3,14,few,-,CASRPAGSTDTQYF,TGTGCCAGCAGGCCTGCCGGAAGCACAGATACGCAGTATTTT
TRBV7-9,TRBJ2-5,14,few,-,CASSIPTRFGTQYF,TGTGCCAGCAGCATACCTACTAGATTTGGGACCCAGTACTTC
TRBV12-3/TRBV12-4,TRBJ2-3,13,many,-,CASSPVARGTQYF,TGTGCCAGCAGTCCAGTAGCAAGGGGTACGCAGTATTTT
TRBV5-1,TRBJ2-1,19,few,TRBD2,CASSLGGLAGRGSYNEQFF,TGCGCCAGCAGCTTGGGAGGACTAGCGGGAAGAGGGTCCTACAATGAGCAGTTCTTC
TRBV3-1,TRBJ2-7,19,few,TRBD1,CASSQVSGQGVGSPYEQYF,TGTGCCAGCAGCCAAGTTTCCGGACAGGGGGTCGGGAGCCCCTACGAGCAGTACTTC
TRBV29-1,TRBJ2-3,15,few,TRBD1,CSVDLGQGLSDTQYF,TGCAGCGTTGATCTAGGACAGGGGTTGTCAGATACGCAGTATTTT
TRBV5-1,TRBJ1-1,17,-,TRBD1,CASSLDGTVDRNTEAFF,TGCGCCAGCAGCTTGGACGGGACAGTGGACCGGAACACTGAAGCTTTCTTT
TRBV7-9,TRBJ2-2,17,few,-,CASSFGTTVSNTGELFF,TGTGCCAGCAGCTTTGGCACTACAGTATCGAACACCGGGGAGCTGTTTTTT
TRBV19,TRBJ2-7,15,-,-,CASSTTGMGSYEQYF,TGTGCCAGTAGTACTACAGGGATGGGTTCCTACGAGCAGTACTTC
TRBV7-2,TRBJ2-7,15,few,TRBD2,CASSLQVGTSGEQYF,TGTGCCAGCAGCTTACAAGTAGGGACTAGCGGCGAGCAGTACTTC
TRBV12-3/TRBV12-4,TRBJ1-5,13,few,-,CASNKIGNQPQHF,TGTGCCAGCAACAAGATAGGTAATCAGCCCCAGCATTTT
TRBV15,TRBJ2-1,14,-,-,CATSKGGQGSPGFF,TGTGCCACCAGCAAAGGGGGACAAGGCAGCCCTGGGTTCTTC
TRBV28,TRBJ2-1,14,many,TRBD2,CASSTGGPYNEQFF,TGTGCCAGCAGTACGGGAGGGCCCTACAATGAGCAGTTCTTC
TRBV7-8,TRBJ1-4,16,few,-,CASRGGGARSNEKLFF,TGTGCCAGCCGAGGCGGGGGGGCGCGGTCTAATGAAAAACTGTTTTTT
TRBV7-8,TRBJ2-3,14,-,-,CASSPTLPANTQYF,TGTGCCAGCAGCCCAACGCTTCCTGCTAATACGCAGTATTTT
TRBV18,TRBJ1-1,14,-,-,CASSPTGALTEAFF,TGTGCCAGCTCACCCACAGGTGCCCTCACTGAAGCTTTCTTT
TRBV7-8,TRBJ2-5,18,many,TRBD2,CASSSTQSEAGFQETQYF,TGTGCCAGCAGCTCAACGCAAAGTGAAGCGGGGTTCCAAGAGACCCAGTACTTC